This record covers a single TCR beta chain. This sample was included in a study of blood T cell repertoires in COVID-19. Study in general: The United States, Italy and Spain provided the acute and convalescent COVID-19 samples.

Trimming stripped 4 bases from V and 0 bases from J, with 12 bases between. This CDR3 is 16 amino acids long. Germline CDR1 is MGHDK and CDR2 is SYGVNS. The authors' processing: Estimation of nucleated cell counts was performed using reference gene primer amplification. Data came from immunoSEQ multiplex PCR; TCRdb stores just in-frame clones and leaves some out. That table supplies the V and J calls and clone size; D and trimming were determined from the DNA. The sample lists around 160,000 clones; approximately 80% were seen once. Participants reported their clinical history, and cohort assignment relied on those reports. Symptom resolution, clearance, or two negative PCRs marked the recovered donors of Cohort 3.

Material for sequencing was PBMCs or T cells enriched from blood (not recorded which). The sequence was collected from a man aged 40-55 years who had recovered from COVID-19. The chain couples TRBV25-1 to TRBJ1-4; no clear D gene. CDR3 sequence: CASSGLDFATNEKLFF. As DNA, the CDR3 is TGTGCCAGCAGTGGCTTAGACTTTGCAACTAATGAAAAACTGTTTTTT.